These 26 T cell receptor beta chains share one sample of origin, sequenced in a study of shared clonotypes between healthy human individuals. Sequencing used immunoSEQ multiplex PCR; TCRdb keeps in-frame clones, though not all of them. The sample lists roughly 640,000 clones; approximately 79% were seen once. The sequencing sample was made of memory CD4+ T cells sorted from blood. As to subset: CD45RA-negative fraction. The source is a woman in her 30s in good health.

The chain joins TRBV25-1 to TRBJ2-7; D might be TRBD2 (6 bases). V was shortened by 1 base and J by 5 bases, with 12 bases between the two germline ends. Germline V CDR1 and CDR2: MGHDK, SYGVNS. The CDR3 is made up of 14 amino acids. The CDR3 DNA follows: TGTGCCAGCAGTGAATCGACTAGTACCCACGAGCAGTACTTC. Amino acid sequence: CASSESTSTHEQYF.

The V call is TRBV4-1, the J call TRBJ2-3; D possibly corresponds to TRBD2 (5 bases). CDR3 length: 15 residues. In germline, CDR1 is MGHRA, CDR2 YSYEKL. V lost 2 bases and J 3 bases, leaving 12 bases between the germline ends. In nucleotides, the CDR3 is TGCGCCAGCAGCCAATACGGGCTAGCAACAGATACGCAGTATTTT. The encoded protein is CASSQYGLATDTQYF.

This clone has just a few counts. The genes are TRBV5-1 and TRBJ2-1; 14 nucleotides agree with TRBD2. The CDR3 contains 15 residues. The ends lost 4 bases at V and 6 bases at J; junction bases unmatched: 3. The germline gives CDR1 SGHRS, CDR2 YFSETQ. CDR3 nucleotide sequence: TGCGCCAGCAGCCCGGGACTAGCGGGAGTCAATGAGCAGTTCTTC. Encoded protein: CASSPGLAGVNEQFF.

Worth noting for this clone: The sample contains more than one DNA sequence encoding this CDR3. V and J are TRBV28 and TRBJ1-5; 8 bases line up with TRBD1. V shed 5 bases and J 7 bases; nucleotides not matched to a gene: 4. Per the germline V gene, CDR1 is MDHEN and CDR2 is SYDVKM. The CDR3 runs 13 residues. This chain's CDR3 is CASSGTGPQPQHF. The CDR3 bases are TGTGCCAGCAGTGGGACAGGTCCCCAGCCCCAGCATTTT.

J is TRBJ2-7 and V is TRBV6-1; 8 bases are shared with TRBD1. The junction had 12 bases not matched to a gene; V was cut back by 6 bases and J by 5 bases. The CDR3 is 15 residues long. Per germline, CDR1 MNHNS and CDR2 SASEGT. In DNA form, the CDR3 reads TGTGCCAGCAGCAGAGCAGGGACAGGTCAAAACGAGCAGTACTTC. It specifies CASSRAGTGQNEQYF.

The chain employs TRBV27 and TRBJ2-2; TRBD2 agrees at 12 bases. This CDR3 is built from 17 residues. Trimming removed 2 bases from V and 7 bases from J; junction bases left unmatched: 8. Per germline, CDR1 MNHEY and CDR2 SMNVEV (reference sequence). CDR3 nucleotides: TGTGCCAGCAGTTTAAGACTAGCGGGAGACCACTACGGGGAGCTGTTTTTT. Translated, it gives CASSLRLAGDHYGELFF.

For the CDR3, the DNA is TGCGCCAGCAGCAATACAGGGGTTAATGAAAAACTGTTTTTT. Amino acids: CASSNTGVNEKLFF. The chain employs TRBV5-1 and TRBJ1-4; 7 positions agree with TRBD1. This CDR3 spans 14 amino acids. V lost 4 bases, J lost 4 bases, and 4 bases stayed unmatched. The germline V gene encodes CDR1 SGHRS and CDR2 YFSETQ. Full variable domain (rest looked up from reference TRBV5-1 and TRBJ1-4): KAGVTQTPRYLIKTRGQQVTLSCSPISGHRSVSWYQQTPGQGLQFLFEYFSETQRNKGNFPGRFSGRQFSNSRSEMNVSTLELGDSALYLCASSNTGVNEKLFFGSGTQLSVL.

The chain is built from TRBV18 and TRBJ1-1; D gene uncertain. From germline, CDR1 is KGHSH and CDR2 LQKENI. The length of the CDR3 is 20 residues. V was clipped by 2 bases and J by 0 bases, with 25 bases between them. The CDR3 here is CASSPFGGRRRPDMNTEAFF. CDR3 coding DNA: TGTGCCAGCTCACCATTTGGCGGGCGGCGCAGGCCTGACATGAACACTGAAGCTTTCTTT.

Remarks on this clone: The same CDR3 arises from other DNA sequences in this sample as well. The chain uses TRBV5-1 and TRBJ2-2, with TRBD2 matching over 13 bases. The ends lost 1 base at V and 5 bases at J; junction bases unmatched: 2. This CDR3 is 16 amino acids long. From germline, CDR1 is SGHRS and CDR2 YFSETQ. CDR3 nucleotides: TGCGCCAGCAGCTTGACTAGCGGGAGGGGTACCGGGGAGCTGTTTTTT. Amino acids: CASSLTSGRGTGELFF.

The chain has TRBV19 and TRBJ1-6; D perhaps matches TRBD1 (6 bases). The CDR3 is made up of 15 amino acids. In germline, CDR1 is LNHDA, CDR2 SQIVND (reference sequence). Trimming left V 6 bases short and J 7 bases short, with 16 bases between. The CDR3 nucleotides are TGTGCCAGTAGGATGGCAGGGGCGGAAAATTCACCCCTCCACTTT. It specifies CASRMAGAENSPLHF.

This clone has just one count. The chain couples TRBV4-1 to TRBJ2-6; TRBD1 aligns across 10 bases. The germline CDR1 and CDR2 sequences are MGHRA and YSYEKL. The length of the CDR3 is 17 residues. Trimming cost V 4 bases and J 1 base; bases outside gene matches: 4. DNA of the CDR3: TGCGCCAGCAGCCCGACAGGGGGCGGATCTGGGGCCAACGTCCTGACTTTC. It yields the protein CASSPTGGGSGANVLTF.

The V and J genes are TRBV27 and TRBJ2-1, with D unresolved. Germline V gene data show CDR1 as MNHEY and CDR2 as SMNVEV (reference sequence). The CDR3 length is 12 residues. Trimming shortened V by 5 bases and J by 4 bases, and 6 bases separated the two germline ends. Here the CDR3 DNA reads TGTGCCAGCAGTGCCGGTTACAATGAGCAGTTCTTC. Translation: CASSAGYNEQFF.

The rearrangement joins TRBV19 to TRBJ1-1; D is perhaps TRBD1 (6 bases). CDR1 is LNHDA, CDR2 SQIVND, per germline (reference sequence). V lost 8 bases to trimming and J lost 0 bases, with 16 bases between them. The CDR3 spans 15 residues. The CDR3 DNA is TGTGCCAGTCGAAGGGGGGGGACGGTGAACACTGAAGCTTTCTTT. It specifies CASRRGGTVNTEAFF.

The chain joins TRBV9 to TRBJ2-2; possible D gene TRBD1, 5 bases. Germline CDR1 and CDR2: SGDLS and YYNGEE. V was cut by 4 bases and J by 5 bases, with 24 bases left in between. The CDR3 is 18 residues long. The DNA of the CDR3 is TGTGCCAGCAGCCCGGCGGCCCCAGGGATCCGGTATACCGGGGAGCTGTTTTTT. This sequence encodes CASSPAAPGIRYTGELFF.

This clone was found a few times. The CDR3 DNA follows: TGTGCCAGCAGTTTAGGGGTAGGGGAAACTAATGAAAAACTGTTTTTT. Residues: CASSLGVGETNEKLFF. The chain recombines TRBV28 with TRBJ1-4; D perhaps matches TRBD1 (5 bases). Germline assignment: CDR1 MDHEN and CDR2 SYDVKM. CDR3 size: 16 residues. V dropped 2 bases and J dropped 1 base, with 11 bases sitting between them.

This clone came up once. The CDR3 region is CATQVGNSYGYTF. CDR3 DNA: TGTGCCACACAAGTGGGAAACTCGTATGGCTACACCTTC. The chain is built from TRBV28 and TRBJ1-2, with unresolved D. Germline loops: CDR1 MDHEN, CDR2 SYDVKM. V dropped 10 bases and J dropped 5 bases, with 17 bases sitting between them. The CDR3 is 13 residues long.

The genes are TRBV5-1 and TRBJ2-1; 7 bases agree with TRBD2. The ends lost 4 bases at V and 0 bases at J; junction bases unmatched: 10. CDR1 and CDR2 from the germline V gene are SGHRS and YFSETQ. The CDR3 runs to 17 residues. The CDR3 DNA is TGCGCCAGCAGCATTGGTCCTAGCGGTAGCTCCTACAATGAGCAGTTCTTC. Translated, it gives CASSIGPSGSSYNEQFF.

This chain uses TRBV21-1 with TRBJ2-1; TRBD2, the table's D call, was not compared with the DNA. TRBV21-1 is marked as a pseudogene. This CDR3 is built from 16 residues. Here the CDR3 DNA reads TGTGCCAGCAGCAGCGAAGAGCGGCCCATAACCAATGAGCAGTTCTTC. It translates to CASSSEERPITNEQFF.

This clone was recorded a few times. Other DNA sequences in the sample encode the same CDR3. The chain carries TRBV7-3 and TRBJ2-1; D is undetermined. The CDR3 spans 11 residues. V was trimmed by 2 bases and J by 7 bases, leaving 3 bases between them. Germline V CDR1 and CDR2: SGHTA, FQGTGA. As DNA, the CDR3 is TGTGCCAGCAGCTTAGGGAATGAGCAGTTCTTC. It specifies CASSLGNEQFF.

This rearrangement joins TRBV15 to TRBJ1-1; a weak D match, TRBD1 (5 bases). The CDR3 has 16 residues. Germline V CDR1 and CDR2: LNHNV, YYDKDF (reference sequence). With 1 base removed from V and 3 bases from J, the gap between germline ends came to 15 bases. CDR3 protein: CATSRGPGRGDTEAFF. In DNA form, the CDR3 reads TGTGCCACCAGCAGAGGCCCTGGCCGGGGGGACACTGAAGCTTTCTTT.

The chain employs TRBV11-2 and TRBJ2-5; D tentatively fits TRBD1 or TRBD2 (5 bases each). CDR3 length: 13 residues. V was shortened by 4 bases and J by 0 bases, with 6 bases between the two germline ends. Germline CDR1 is SGHAT and CDR2 is FQNNGV. DNA of the CDR3: TGTGCCAGCAGCTCGGGACACCAAGAGACCCAGTACTTC. Translating it yields CASSSGHQETQYF.

V is TRBV5-1 and J is TRBJ2-1; 8 nucleotides agree with TRBD2. The CDR3 length is 15 residues. Germline values: CDR1 SGHRS, CDR2 YFSETQ. Trimming cost V 5 bases and J 7 bases; bases outside gene matches: 11. The CDR3 coding sequence is TGCGCCAGCAGTTACGAAGGGAGACTAGCGAATGAGCAGTTCTTC. It is translated as CASSYEGRLANEQFF.

This chain joins TRBV28 and TRBJ1-5; 7 bases fit TRBD1. Germline CDR1 MDHEN, CDR2 SYDVKM. The CDR3 is 16 amino acids. V trimming: 5 bases; J trimming: 3 bases; junction bases outside the gene matches: 10. The CDR3 DNA is TGTGCCAGCAGTCCTTCAGGGGGGGGGCCCAATCAGCCCCAGCATTTT. Amino acids: CASSPSGGGPNQPQHF.

This clone was detected once. This chain uses TRBV2 with TRBJ2-3; 8 bases align to TRBD2. The germline V gene has CDR1 SNHLY and CDR2 FYNNEI. V gave up 4 bases and J gave up 1 base; unmatched junction bases: 10. The CDR3 sequence is 17 residues long. CDR3 coding DNA: TGTGCCAGCAGTGTATCGGGAGGGCCGTTAGGCACAGATACGCAGTATTTT. This gives the protein CASSVSGGPLGTDTQYF.

As regards this clone: Other DNA variants within this sample encode the same CDR3. This chain uses TRBV7-9 with TRBJ2-1; D not certain. V lost 0 bases and J 4 bases, leaving 7 bases between the germline ends. The CDR3 loop spans 14 amino acids. Per the germline V gene, CDR1 is SEHNR and CDR2 is FQNEAQ (reference sequence). The CDR3 protein is CASSLAGPYNEQFF. The CDR3, as DNA: TGTGCCAGCAGCTTAGCCGGACCGTACAATGAGCAGTTCTTC.

The chain couples TRBV6-6 to TRBJ1-1; D is undetermined. The CDR3 has 13 residues. Germline-derived CDR1 and CDR2 are MNHNY and SVGAGI (reference sequence). Trimming cost V 5 bases and J 8 bases, with 15 bases left between them. The chain's CDR3 is CASSILRGYEAFF. The CDR3 coding sequence is TGTGCCAGCAGTATCCTCCGGGGTTACGAAGCTTTCTTT.